The entry below gives a single T cell receptor (beta chain) sequence along with its context. The repertoire was sequenced with immunoSEQ multiplex PCR; TCRdb's copy has only in-frame clones and lacks some. The sample has 100,000 to 150,000 clones; approximately 89% are singletons. This sample stems from a study of blood T cell repertoires in COVID-19. Specimen: peripheral blood. This sequence originates from a woman of 80 years or more with COVID-19, enrolled during active disease.

The CDR3: CASSAASGRRNEQFF. In nucleotides, the CDR3 is TGTGCCAGCAGTGCCGCCTCCGGGAGGAGGAATGAGCAGTTCTTC. The chain employs TRBV28 and TRBJ2-1; TRBD2 matches at 7 bases. The CDR3 loop spans 15 amino acids. From germline, CDR1 is MDHEN and CDR2 SYDVKM. V was clipped by 5 bases and J by 7 bases; unmatched bases: 11. Full variable domain (rest looked up from reference TRBV28 and TRBJ2-1): DVKVTQSSRYLVKRTGEKVFLECVQDMDHENMFWYRQDPGLGLRLIYFSYDVKMKEKGDIPEGYSVSREKKERFSLILESASTNQTSMYLCASSAASGRRNEQFFGPGTRLTVL.